This record concerns one T cell receptor beta chain sequence. The data stem from a study of control samples from healthy donors and cancer patients. Generated by immunoSEQ multiplex PCR, the TCRdb table keeps only in-frame clones and is missing some. The table records around 150,000 clones, around nine tenths of them present only once. This TCR was recovered from a man aged 25 to 40 in good health. Sample: blood.

Here the CDR3 reads CASSQDWGNIQYF. In nucleotides, the CDR3 is TGTGCCAGCAGCCAAGATTGGGGGAACATTCAGTACTTC. The genes are TRBV3-1 (or the pseudogene TRBV3-2) and TRBJ2-4; perhaps D is TRBD1 or TRBD2 (5 bases each). CDR3 length: 13 residues. Trimming took 0 bases from V and 7 from J, leaving 7 bases between them. Germline assignment: CDR1 LGHDT and CDR2 YNNKEL (reference sequence).